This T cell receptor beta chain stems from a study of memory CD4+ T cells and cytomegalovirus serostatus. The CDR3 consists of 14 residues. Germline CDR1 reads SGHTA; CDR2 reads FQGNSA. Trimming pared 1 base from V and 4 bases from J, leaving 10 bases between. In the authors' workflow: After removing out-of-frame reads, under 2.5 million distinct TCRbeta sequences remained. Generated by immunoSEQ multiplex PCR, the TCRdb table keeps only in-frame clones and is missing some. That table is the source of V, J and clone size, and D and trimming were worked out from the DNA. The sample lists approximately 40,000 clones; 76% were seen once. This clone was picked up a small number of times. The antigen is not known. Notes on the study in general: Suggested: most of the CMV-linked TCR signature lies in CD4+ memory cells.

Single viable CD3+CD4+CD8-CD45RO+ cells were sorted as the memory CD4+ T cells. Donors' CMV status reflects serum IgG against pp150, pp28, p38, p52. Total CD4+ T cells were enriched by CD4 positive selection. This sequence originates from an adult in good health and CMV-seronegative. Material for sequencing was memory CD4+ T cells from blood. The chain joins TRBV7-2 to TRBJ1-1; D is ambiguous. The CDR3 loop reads CASSLVRQVTEAFF. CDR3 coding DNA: TGTGCCAGCAGCTTAGTCCGGCAGGTCACTGAAGCTTTCTTT. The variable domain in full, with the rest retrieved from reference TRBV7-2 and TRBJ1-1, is GAGVSQSPSNKVTEKGKDVELRCDPISGHTALYWYRQSLGQGLEFLIYFQGNSAPDKSGLPSDRFSAERTGGSVSTLTIQRTQQEDSAVYLCASSLVRQVTEAFFGQGTRLTVV.